This T cell receptor beta chain comes out of a study of blood T cell repertoires in COVID-19. Overall study: There were acute and convalescent COVID-19 samples, and they came from the United States, Italy and Spain.

Followed longitudinally, the Seattle patients had been enrolled during active infection. CDR3 size: 15 residues. Germline-derived CDR1 and CDR2 are LGHNA and YSLEER. V shed 0 bases and J shed 3 bases, with 11 bases lying between them. In the source study's methods: Using reference gene primer amplification, nucleated cell counts were estimated. Clones were read by immunoSEQ multiplex PCR, and TCRdb kept only the in-frame ones, dropping some. The V and J calls and the clone size are those of that table, but D and trimming were determined from the DNA. The repertoire holds some 200,000 clones, with approximately 87% as singletons.

The sequence was collected from a woman between 65 and 79 years old with COVID-19, enrolled during active disease. The sequenced sample consisted of peripheral blood. This chain links TRBV4-3 with TRBJ1-1, with D perhaps TRBD1 (5 bases). The CDR3 region is CASSQDWGRDTEAFF. CDR3 nucleotide sequence: TGCGCCAGCAGCCAAGACTGGGGGAGGGACACTGAAGCTTTCTTT.